This TCR beta chain was observed in a study of cytomegalovirus exposure and HLA in healthy donors. The V and J ends lost 1 base and 10 bases, in that order; junction bases with no gene match: 17. The CDR3 length is 17 residues. The germline CDR1 and CDR2 sequences are SGHVS and FQNEAQ. The PCR made use of 60 Vbeta and 13 Jbeta primers. Generated by immunoSEQ multiplex PCR, the TCRdb table keeps only in-frame clones and is missing some. With approximately 180,000 clones in the sample, the ten largest clones hold 6.5%. Specimen: PBMCs. The rearrangement links TRBV7-8 to TRBJ2-3, with 7 positions matching TRBD1. This TCR derives from a young man in good health and CMV-seronegative. Here the CDR3 DNA reads TGTGCCAGCAGCTTAGTTGGTGCGCGACAGGGTCGCTGGGCGCAGTATTTT. Its protein product is CASSLVGARQGRWAQYF.